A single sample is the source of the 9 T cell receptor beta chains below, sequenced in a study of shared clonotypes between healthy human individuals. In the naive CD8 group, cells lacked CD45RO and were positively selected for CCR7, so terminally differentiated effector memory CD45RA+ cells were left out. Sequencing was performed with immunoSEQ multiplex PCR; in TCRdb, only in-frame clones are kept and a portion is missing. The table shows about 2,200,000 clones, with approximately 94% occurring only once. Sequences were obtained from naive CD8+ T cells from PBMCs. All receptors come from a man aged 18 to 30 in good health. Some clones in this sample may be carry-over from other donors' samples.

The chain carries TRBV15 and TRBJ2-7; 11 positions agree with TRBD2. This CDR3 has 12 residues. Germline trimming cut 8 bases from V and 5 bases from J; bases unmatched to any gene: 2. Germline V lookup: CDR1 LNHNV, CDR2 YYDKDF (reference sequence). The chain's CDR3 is CATPTSGNEQYF. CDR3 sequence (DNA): TGTGCCACCCCGACTAGCGGGAACGAGCAGTACTTC.

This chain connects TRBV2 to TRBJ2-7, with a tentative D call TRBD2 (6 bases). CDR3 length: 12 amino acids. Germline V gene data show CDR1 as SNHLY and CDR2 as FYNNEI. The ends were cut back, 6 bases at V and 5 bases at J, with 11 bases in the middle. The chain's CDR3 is CASRTGLDEQYF. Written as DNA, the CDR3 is TGTGCCAGCAGGACGGGACTGGACGAGCAGTACTTC. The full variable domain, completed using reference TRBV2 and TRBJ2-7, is EPEVTQTPSHQVTQMGQEVILRCVPISNHLYFYWYRQILGQKVEFLVSFYNNEISEKSEIFDDQFSVERPDGSNFTLKIRSTKLEDSAMYFCASRTGLDEQYFGPGTRLTVT.

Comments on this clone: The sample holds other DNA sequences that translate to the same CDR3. The CDR3 is CASSFRAGNYGYTF. The CDR3 bases are TGTGCCAGCAGTTTTAGGGCCGGTAACTATGGCTACACCTTC. This sequence joins TRBV28 and TRBJ1-2; no clear D. The V gene's germline CDR1 is MDHEN and CDR2 SYDVKM. V shed 3 bases and J shed 1 base, with 9 bases lying between them. The CDR3 loop spans 14 amino acids.

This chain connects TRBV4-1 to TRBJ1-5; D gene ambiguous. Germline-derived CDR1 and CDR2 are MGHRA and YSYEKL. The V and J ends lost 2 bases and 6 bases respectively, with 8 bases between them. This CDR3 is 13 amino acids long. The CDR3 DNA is TGCGCCAGCAGCCAACTTCCGGTTCAGCCCCAGCATTTT. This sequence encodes CASSQLPVQPQHF.

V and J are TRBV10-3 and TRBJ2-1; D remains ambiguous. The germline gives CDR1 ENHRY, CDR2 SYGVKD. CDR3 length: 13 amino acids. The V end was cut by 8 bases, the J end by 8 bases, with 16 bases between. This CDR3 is CAIGGLKDYEQFF. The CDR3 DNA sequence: TGTGCCATCGGTGGTCTCAAGGATTATGAGCAGTTCTTC.

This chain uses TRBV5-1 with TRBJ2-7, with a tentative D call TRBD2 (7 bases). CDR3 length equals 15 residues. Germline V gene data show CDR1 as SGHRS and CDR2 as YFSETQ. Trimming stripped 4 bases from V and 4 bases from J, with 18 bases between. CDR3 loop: CASSPGGLPRYEQYF. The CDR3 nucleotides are TGCGCCAGCAGCCCGGGGGGCCTCCCGAGGTACGAGCAGTACTTC.

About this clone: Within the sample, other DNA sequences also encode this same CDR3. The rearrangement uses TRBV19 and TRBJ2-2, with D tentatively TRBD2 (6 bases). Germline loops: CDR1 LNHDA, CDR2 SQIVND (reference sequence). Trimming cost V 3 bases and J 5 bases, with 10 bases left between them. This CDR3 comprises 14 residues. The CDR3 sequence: CASSIFRGTGELFF. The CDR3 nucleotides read TGTGCCAGTAGTATCTTTCGGGGGACCGGGGAGCTGTTTTTT.

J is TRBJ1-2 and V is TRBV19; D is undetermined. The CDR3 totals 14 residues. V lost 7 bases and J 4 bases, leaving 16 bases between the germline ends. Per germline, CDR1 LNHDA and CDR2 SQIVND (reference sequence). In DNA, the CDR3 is TGTGCCAGTAACCCCGGTTGGGATCTCTATGGCTACACCTTC. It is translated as CASNPGWDLYGYTF.

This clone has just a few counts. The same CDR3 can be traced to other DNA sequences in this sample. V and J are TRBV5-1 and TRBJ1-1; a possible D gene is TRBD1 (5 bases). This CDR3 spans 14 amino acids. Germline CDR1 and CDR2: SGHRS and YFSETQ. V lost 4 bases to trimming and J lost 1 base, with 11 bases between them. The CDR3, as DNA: TGCGCCAGCAGCCTCCTTGGGGGGAACACTGAAGCTTTCTTT. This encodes CASSLLGGNTEAFF.